This T cell receptor beta chain was obtained from a study of control samples from healthy donors and cancer patients. Germline values: CDR1 SGHTA, CDR2 FQGTGA. The V gene lost 2 bases and the J gene lost 1 base, with 8 bases spanning the gap. The length of the CDR3 is 14 residues. Repertoires were generated with immunoSEQ multiplex PCR, while TCRdb's copy carries only in-frame clones and drops some. The data contain approximately 100,000 clones, roughly four fifths of them singletons. Sequencing used blood. The TCR was taken from a man aged 55-75 years in good health. The chain uses TRBV7-3 and TRBJ1-1; D gene unclear. In DNA form, the CDR3 reads TGTGCCAGCAGCTTATTGCCGGGGAACACTGAAGCTTTCTTT. This encodes CASSLLPGNTEAFF.